The source of this T cell receptor beta chain is a study of T cell changes during pregnancy in multiple sclerosis. TCRdb keeps only in-frame clones here, not all; method: immunoSEQ multiplex PCR. The sample comprises under 110,000 clones, under 95% of which are singletons, and roughly 1.6% rests with the top ten. Germline loops: CDR1 MNHEY, CDR2 SVGAGI. CDR3 size: 13 residues. V shed 6 bases and J shed 2 bases, with 10 bases lying between them. This TCR was recovered from a female donor with multiple sclerosis, enrolled in a pregnancy study. The V and J genes are TRBV6-5 and TRBJ1-2; D gene ambiguous. Sequencing used peripheral blood, obtained before pregnancy. The CDR3 sequence is CASRREENYGYTF. CDR3 nucleotides: TGTGCCAGCAGACGGGAGGAGAACTATGGCTACACCTTC.